The 26 T cell receptor beta chains listed next were all sequenced from one sample in a study of T cell repertoires in cytomegalovirus infection. TCRdb re-called the reads through MiXCR, storing one row per CDR3 protein. This table has about 360,000 distinct CDR3 sequences, about a sixth appearing once. The specimen was PBMCs. Source of these receptors: a human donor in good health (CMV status not recorded). Some clones in this sample may be carry-over from other donors' samples.

This clonotype was seen more than once but under ten times. J is TRBJ1-2 and V is TRBV4-1; the D gene is possibly TRBD1 (5 bases). Trimming removed 4 bases at V and 7 bases at J, with 13 bases between. The CDR3 is made up of 13 amino acids. Germline values: CDR1 MGHRA, CDR2 YSYEKL. CDR3 nucleotide sequence: TGCGCCAGCAGCCGCGAATGGGGCGGTGGCTACACCTTC. It encodes CASSREWGGGYTF.

The DNA for the CDR3 is TGTGCCAGCCATGATTCCTATGGCTACACCTTC. Residues: CASHDSYGYTF. The V call is TRBV2, the J call TRBJ1-2, with D uncertain. CDR1 is SNHLY, CDR2 FYNNEI, per germline. The CDR3 covers 11 residues. Trimming removed 8 bases from V and 4 bases from J, with 8 bases in between.

This clonotype was seen repeatedly, ten times or more. The chain has TRBV7-9 and TRBJ2-1; TRBD2 agrees at 8 bases. The V segment lost 2 bases and the J segment 8 bases; nucleotides outside the gene matches: 11. This CDR3 region has 16 residues. Germline assignment: CDR1 SEHNR and CDR2 FQNEAQ (reference sequence). The CDR3 nucleotides read TGTGCCAGCAGCTTACCGGGGGGGCGTCAGGTTCATGAGCAGTTCTTC. This codes for CASSLPGGRQVHEQFF.

The genes are TRBV4-1 and TRBJ1-1; D unresolved. V was trimmed by 3 bases and J by 10 bases, leaving 12 bases between them. Germline CDR1 MGHRA, CDR2 YSYEKL. The CDR3 has 12 amino acids. The CDR3 DNA sequence: TGCGCCAGCAGCCAGACTCCGGTGCGAGCTTTCTTT. Translating it yields CASSQTPVRAFF.

This clonotype was recorded many times. The chain uses TRBV7-6 and TRBJ2-7; 8 bases agree with TRBD1. The germline V gene encodes CDR1 SGHVS and CDR2 FNYEAQ. The CDR3 runs to 14 residues. V shed 5 bases, J shed 2 bases, and the junction held 5 bases outside the gene matches. The chain's CDR3 is CASSPRQGTYEQYF. In DNA form, the CDR3 reads TGTGCCAGCAGCCCCAGACAGGGGACCTACGAGCAGTACTTC. The entire variable domain, with the rest obtained from reference TRBV7-6 and TRBJ2-7, is as follows: GAGVSQSPRYKVTKRGQDVALRCDPISGHVSLYWYRQALGQGPEFLTYFNYEAQQDKSGLPNDRFSAERPEGSISTLTIQRTEQRDSAMYRCASSPRQGTYEQYFGPGTRLTVT.

This clonotype was detected only a few times. The J gene is TRBJ1-2, the V gene TRBV12-3 or TRBV12-4, with D tentatively TRBD1 (6 bases). Trimming removed 5 bases at V and 4 bases at J, with 20 bases between. The CDR3 spans 16 residues. The chain's CDR3 is CASSRTRRTELYGYTF. CDR3 coding DNA: TGTGCCAGCAGTAGAACTAGACGGACAGAACTCTATGGCTACACCTTC.

V gene TRBV6-2 or TRBV6-3 combines with J gene TRBJ2-1; no clear D. V shed 4 bases and J shed 7 bases, with 11 bases lying between them. The CDR3 length is 13 residues. Germline CDR1 reads MNHEY; CDR2 reads SVGEGT. CDR3 in DNA: TGTGCCAGCAGTTCTGAGACTTCTAATGAGCAGTTCTTC. This codes for CASSSETSNEQFF.

The J gene is TRBJ2-2, the V gene TRBV6-5; D call uncertain. Germline CDR1 MNHEY, CDR2 SVGAGI. V was pared by 8 bases and J by 7 bases, with 5 bases between. The CDR3 is made up of 10 amino acids. The CDR3 spells CASWGGELFF. The CDR3, as DNA: TGTGCCAGCTGGGGCGGGGAGCTGTTTTTT.

The chain links TRBV6-1 to TRBJ2-7; D gene uncertain. The CDR3 is 11 residues long. Germline lookup yields CDR1 MNHNS and CDR2 SASEGT. V was shortened by 7 bases and J by 1 base, with 5 bases between the two germline ends. CDR3 nucleotides: TGTGCCAGCAAGGTGTCCTACGAGCAGTACTTC. It is translated as CASKVSYEQYF.

This clonotype came up a few times. The chain combines TRBV6-1 with TRBJ1-5; TRBD1 agrees at 8 bases. Trimming cost V 6 bases and J 2 bases; bases outside gene matches: 12. Germline V gene sequence: CDR1 MNHNS, CDR2 SASEGT. The CDR3 is 17 residues long. The CDR3 nucleotides are TGTGCCAGCAGCCCCGTTGGACAGGGTTCGGGCAATCAGCCCCAGCATTTT. Its protein product is CASSPVGQGSGNQPQHF.

Ten or more counts support this clonotype. CDR3 bases: TGTGCCACCCAAACTCTAGCTCAAGAGACCCAGTACTTC. Its translation is CATQTLAQETQYF. The chain carries TRBV7-8 and TRBJ2-5; D is possibly TRBD2 (5 bases). This CDR3 is 13 amino acids long. Trimming cost V 10 bases and J 2 bases, with 14 bases left between them. Germline V CDR1 and CDR2: SGHVS, FQNEAQ.

In its sample, this clonotype was seen a few times. The chain uses TRBV6-6 and TRBJ1-2, with D uncertain. Germline V lookup: CDR1 MNHNY, CDR2 SVGAGI (reference sequence). Between the trimmed V and J ends, which lost 5 bases and 2 bases, there was a span of 18 bases. The CDR3 length is 16 residues. CDR3 protein: CASSPTIVEWNYGYTF. DNA for the CDR3: TGTGCCAGCAGTCCTACGATAGTGGAATGGAACTATGGCTACACCTTC.

This clonotype was counted ten times or more. The CDR3 here is CASSQTTGQVFGYTF. DNA of the CDR3: TGTGCCAGCAGCCAAACAACCGGACAGGTTTTTGGCTACACCTTC. The V gene is TRBV7-2, the J gene TRBJ1-2; 7 bases align to TRBD1. The CDR3 loop spans 15 amino acids. V trimming: 5 bases; J trimming: 7 bases; junction bases outside the gene matches: 13. Germline CDR1 is SGHTA and CDR2 is FQGNSA.

The chain is built from TRBV5-1 and TRBJ2-7; D may be TRBD1 (7 bases). From germline, CDR1 is SGHRS and CDR2 YFSETQ. The CDR3 runs to 15 residues. With 4 bases removed from V and 2 bases from J, the gap between germline ends came to 16 bases. CDR3: CASSRRQGGTYEQYF. The CDR3 bases are TGCGCCAGCAGCAGAAGACAGGGAGGTACCTACGAGCAGTACTTC.

This clonotype was observed a few times. The chain carries TRBV19 and TRBJ1-6; D ambiguous. The V gene's germline CDR1 is LNHDA and CDR2 SQIVND (reference sequence). The CDR3 contains 15 residues. V was shortened by 1 base and J by 10 bases, with 14 bases between the two germline ends. CDR3 DNA: TGTGCCAGTAGTATAGGGGGTCAGGACGGCTCACCCCTCCACTTT. Translation: CASSIGGQDGSPLHF. Full variable domain (outside the CDR3, taken from reference TRBV19 and TRBJ1-6): DGGITQSPKYLFRKEGQNVTLSCEQNLNHDAMYWYRQDPGQGLRLIYYSQIVNDFQKGDIAEGYSVSREKKESFPLTVTSAQKNPTAFYLCASSIGGQDGSPLHFGNGTRLTVT.

This clonotype was counted many times. The rearrangement joins TRBV12-3 or TRBV12-4 to TRBJ2-7; TRBD2 agrees at 7 bases. There are 14 residues in the CDR3. With 4 bases clipped from V and 9 bases from J, the junction kept 12 bases outside the gene matches. The DNA of the CDR3 is TGTGCCAGCAGTTCAGGGCTGGGGACGGGGGGGCAGTACTTC. As protein: CASSSGLGTGGQYF.

This chain uses TRBV10-3 with TRBJ1-1; a possible D gene is TRBD1 (6 bases). Germline V lookup: CDR1 ENHRY, CDR2 SYGVKD. The V gene lost 0 bases and the J gene lost 7 bases, with 15 bases spanning the gap. This CDR3 has 15 amino acids. CDR3 DNA: TGTGCCATCAGTGAGTCCCTGGCAGGGGTTGGTGAAGCTTTCTTT. Translation: CAISESLAGVGEAFF.

This clonotype was seen at least ten times. The rearrangement uses TRBV7-2 and TRBJ2-7; D is unresolved. Trimming pared 6 bases from V and 3 bases from J, leaving 9 bases between. Per germline, CDR1 SGHTA and CDR2 FQGNSA. The CDR3 is 12 residues long. This chain's CDR3 is CASSYTRYEQYF. The CDR3 region has the DNA TGTGCCAGCAGTTACACTCGCTACGAGCAGTACTTC.

This clonotype has just a few counts. The gene calls are TRBV7-2 and TRBJ1-6; D remains ambiguous. The CDR3 runs to 17 residues. Germline CDR1 SGHTA, CDR2 FQGNSA. V was shortened by 3 bases and J by 5 bases, with 17 bases between the two germline ends. As DNA, the CDR3 is TGTGCCAGCAGCTTCTTTAGGATGGGTCCCAATAATTCACCCCTCCACTTT. Encoded protein: CASSFFRMGPNNSPLHF.

This clonotype was detected ten times or more. This rearrangement joins TRBV7-8 to TRBJ2-4; TRBD2 matches at 8 bases. The CDR3 loop spans 15 amino acids. Germline V gene data show CDR1 as SGHVS and CDR2 as FQNEAQ. V dropped 5 bases and J dropped 7; count of bases not matched to a gene: 10. CDR3: CASSPLAGGENIQYF. The CDR3 DNA follows: TGTGCCAGCAGCCCGCTGGCCGGGGGGGAGAACATTCAGTACTTC.

Ten or more counts support this clonotype. The rearrangement links TRBV5-5 to TRBJ2-2; 7 positions match TRBD2. Germline CDR1 SGHKS, CDR2 YYEKEE (reference sequence). This CDR3 spans 18 amino acids. The V gene end was trimmed by 6 bases and the J gene end by 0 bases; junction bases not matched to a gene: 14. In DNA form, the CDR3 reads TGTGCCAGCACCCCAAGGGTAGAGGGGACTACGAACACCGGGGAGCTGTTTTTT. This sequence encodes CASTPRVEGTTNTGELFF.

At least ten counts were recorded for this clonotype. The chain is built from TRBV4-2 and TRBJ2-3; the match to TRBD2 covers 8 bases. J lost 4 bases, V lost 6 bases, and 12 bases had no gene match. Germline assignment: CDR1 LGHNA and CDR2 YNFKEQ. CDR3 length: 16 residues. The CDR3 bases are TGTGCCAGCAGTTTGAACGGGGGGGCCAGCGCAGATACGCAGTATTTT. As protein: CASSLNGGASADTQYF.

V is TRBV3-1 and J is TRBJ2-1; TRBD2 matches 8 bases. The ends lost 8 bases at V and 1 base at J; junction bases unmatched: 10. The CDR3 is 16 residues long. CDR1 is LGHDT and CDR2 is YNNKEL in the germline V gene (reference sequence). This CDR3 is CASSPGGGRSYNEQFF. The CDR3 bases are TGTGCCAGCTCCCCGGGGGGGGGGCGGTCCTACAATGAGCAGTTCTTC.

The table lists this clonotype with many counts. The chain carries TRBV7-2 and TRBJ2-7, with D tentatively TRBD1 (6 bases). Per germline, CDR1 SGHTA and CDR2 FQGNSA. Trimming pared 3 bases from V and 4 bases from J, leaving 10 bases between. This CDR3 contains 13 residues. The CDR3 reads CASSFGTQYEQYF. CDR3 in DNA: TGTGCCAGCAGCTTCGGGACACAGTACGAGCAGTACTTC.

The chain employs TRBV11-2 and TRBJ2-5; D is ambiguous. Trimming stripped 5 bases from V and 8 bases from J, with 9 bases between. The germline V gene encodes CDR1 SGHAT and CDR2 FQNNGV. This CDR3 region has 11 residues. The CDR3 DNA follows: TGTGCCAGCAGCGAAGGGCCTACCCAGTACTTC. Translating it yields CASSEGPTQYF.

The chain combines TRBV27 with TRBJ1-2, with D tentatively TRBD1 (5 bases). CDR3 length equals 14 residues. Germline assignment: CDR1 MNHEY and CDR2 SMNVEV (reference sequence). V was clipped by 6 bases and J by 0 bases, with 11 bases between them. The CDR3 nucleotides are TGTGCCAGCAGGTCCAGGGCGCCTAACTATGGCTACACCTTC. Translated: CASRSRAPNYGYTF.